The 30 T cell receptor beta chains given below trace back to one sample, sequenced in a study of blood T cell repertoires in COVID-19. Data came from immunoSEQ multiplex PCR; TCRdb stores just in-frame clones and leaves some out. The sample includes around 130,000 clones, about 83% of them seen just once. The source material was peripheral blood. The receptors originated from a man in his 60s with acute or convalescent COVID-19.

This clone came up once. The chain combines TRBV2 with TRBJ2-7; 7 bases agree with TRBD1. The CDR3 has 12 amino acids. V shed 4 bases, J shed 3 bases, and the junction held 0 bases outside the gene matches. The germline V gene encodes CDR1 SNHLY and CDR2 FYNNEI. The CDR3 DNA is TGTGCCAGCAGTGGACAGGGCTACGAGCAGTACTTC. Residues: CASSGQGYEQYF. Full variable domain (remainder filled in from reference TRBV2 and TRBJ2-7): EPEVTQTPSHQVTQMGQEVILRCVPISNHLYFYWYRQILGQKVEFLVSFYNNEISEKSEIFDDQFSVERPDGSNFTLKIRSTKLEDSAMYFCASSGQGYEQYFGPGTRLTVT.

The chain employs TRBV2 and TRBJ2-1, with D maybe TRBD2 (6 bases). The CDR3 covers 13 residues. The V and J ends lost 8 bases and 5 bases respectively, with 13 bases between them. Germline CDR1 and CDR2: SNHLY and FYNNEI. CDR3 in amino acids: CASAGRVDNEQFF. The DNA of the CDR3 is TGTGCCAGCGCGGGGCGGGTTGACAATGAGCAGTTCTTC.

The rearrangement links TRBV6-5 to TRBJ2-7; 12 bases align to TRBD2. Germline values: CDR1 MNHEY, CDR2 SVGAGI. J was trimmed by 4 bases and V by 5 bases; bases with no gene match: 3. CDR3 length: 14 amino acids. The DNA for the CDR3 is TGTGCCAGCAGTCTAGCGGGAGGGCCGTACGAGCAGTACTTC. This encodes CASSLAGGPYEQYF.

The chain joins TRBV9 to TRBJ1-2; D perhaps matches TRBD1 (6 bases). CDR3 length: 14 amino acids. Trimming removed 4 bases from V and 0 bases from J, with 10 bases in between. The germline gives CDR1 SGDLS, CDR2 YYNGEE. The CDR3: CASSQQGTNYGYTF. CDR3 nucleotide sequence: TGTGCCAGCAGCCAACAGGGAACTAACTATGGCTACACCTTC.

The V gene is TRBV24-1, the J gene TRBJ2-3, with a weak D call TRBD2 (5 bases). The ends were cut back, 4 bases at V and 5 bases at J, with 12 bases in the middle. The CDR3 is 14 residues long. CDR1 and CDR2 (germline): KGHDR, SFDVKD. Written as DNA, the CDR3 is TGTGCCACCAGTGACCGGTTGGGGAGAGATACGCAGTATTTT. Its protein product is CATSDRLGRDTQYF.

V is TRBV7-8 and J is TRBJ2-5; TRBD2 matches 14 bases. With V trimmed by 3 bases and J by 4 bases, 7 bases remained unmatched. CDR1 SGHVS and CDR2 FQNEAQ come from the germline V gene. The CDR3 totals 17 residues. CDR3 sequence: CASSLGTSGSARETQYF. The CDR3, as DNA: TGTGCCAGCAGCTTGGGGACTAGCGGGAGCGCCAGAGAGACCCAGTACTTC. The entire variable domain, with the rest obtained from reference TRBV7-8 and TRBJ2-5, is as follows: GAGVSQSPRYKVAKRGQDVALRCDPISGHVSLFWYQQALGQGPEFLTYFQNEAQLDKSGLPSDRFFAERPEGSVSTLKIQRTQQEDSAVYLCASSLGTSGSARETQYFGPGTRLLVL.

This clone was recorded once. The chain is built from TRBV5-1 and TRBJ2-7; possible D gene TRBD1, 6 bases. CDR3 length equals 14 residues. Trimming stripped 4 bases from V and 2 bases from J, with 13 bases between. Germline V CDR1 and CDR2: SGHRS, YFSETQ. The CDR3 protein is CASSVRDTPYEQYF. The CDR3 nucleotides read TGCGCCAGCAGCGTCCGGGACACCCCCTACGAGCAGTACTTC.

The CDR3 here is CASSPSGTGGNYGYTF. The CDR3 DNA sequence: TGTGCCAGCAGCCCCTCGGGGACAGGGGGCAACTATGGCTACACCTTC. The chain links TRBV7-2 to TRBJ1-2; 12 bases fit TRBD1. The CDR3 is 16 residues long. The V gene end was trimmed by 5 bases and the J gene end by 2 bases; junction bases not matched to a gene: 6. Germline lookup yields CDR1 SGHTA and CDR2 FQGNSA.

For this clone: The junction differs from germline at one of its ends, possibly a read error. The CDR3 DNA sequence: TGTGCCAGCAGTGAAGCGGGGACTAGCGGGTTGTTCTTC. Translation: CASSEAGTSGLFF. The chain carries TRBV2 and TRBJ2-7; 12 positions match TRBD2. CDR1 and CDR2 (germline): SNHLY, FYNNEI. The CDR3 contains 13 residues.

This chain joins TRBV7-2 and TRBJ2-1; 11 nucleotides match TRBD2. This CDR3 spans 14 amino acids. The V gene end was trimmed by 5 bases and the J gene end by 9 bases; junction bases not matched to a gene: 6. Germline CDR1 and CDR2: SGHTA and FQGNSA. The CDR3 DNA is TGTGCCAGCAGCGCGGGACTAGCGGTAGTTGAGCAGTTCTTC. Protein: CASSAGLAVVEQFF.

This chain uses TRBV27 with TRBJ2-1, with 12 bases fitting TRBD2. With V trimmed by 8 bases and J by 4 bases, 6 bases remained unmatched. The CDR3 spans 15 residues. From germline, CDR1 is MNHEY and CDR2 SMNVEV (reference sequence). The CDR3 DNA reads TGTGCCAGCCGATGGGGACTAGCGGGTTACAATGAGCAGTTCTTC. It encodes CASRWGLAGYNEQFF.

The V gene is TRBV11-2, the J gene TRBJ1-2; D not resolved. The CDR3 is 17 residues long. Germline V gene sequence: CDR1 SGHAT, CDR2 FQNNGV. V was cut by 0 bases and J by 4 bases, with 18 bases left in between. CDR3 in amino acids: CASSLDRRRGEGYGYTF. CDR3 nucleotides: TGTGCCAGCAGCTTAGATCGAAGGCGGGGTGAGGGCTATGGCTACACCTTC.

CDR3 loop: CASSLASGRADEQYF. The CDR3 nucleotides are TGTGCCAGCAGTTTAGCGAGCGGGAGGGCTGACGAGCAGTACTTC. The genes are TRBV28 and TRBJ2-7; 10 nucleotides match TRBD2. The CDR3 extends over 15 amino acids. V dropped 2 bases and J dropped 5; count of bases not matched to a gene: 6. Germline CDR1 is MDHEN and CDR2 is SYDVKM.

This clone was picked up one time. This chain connects TRBV5-4 to TRBJ1-2; D is unresolved. The CDR3 spans 16 residues. The germline V and J ends were trimmed by 4 bases and 0 bases, with 16 bases remaining between them. The germline V gene has CDR1 SGHNT and CDR2 YYREEE (reference sequence). The CDR3 DNA sequence: TGTGCCAGCAGCCTGGACGGACTATCAGCTAACTATGGCTACACCTTC. Its protein is CASSLDGLSANYGYTF. The full variable domain, completed using reference TRBV5-4 and TRBJ1-2, is ETGVTQSPTHLIKTRGQQVTLRCSSQSGHNTVSWYQQALGQGPQFIFQYYREEENGRGNFPPRFSGLQFPNYSSELNVNALELDDSALYLCASSLDGLSANYGYTFGSGTRLTVV.

The V and J genes are TRBV4-2 and TRBJ1-4; 10 bases agree with TRBD1. The CDR3 totals 16 residues. Trimming at V came to 1 base and at J to 4 bases, leaving 3 bases not matched to a gene. In germline, CDR1 is LGHNA, CDR2 YNFKEQ. The CDR3 nucleotides are TGTGCCAGCAGCCAAGGGAGGACAGGGGGTAATGAAAAACTGTTTTTT. Its translation: CASSQGRTGGNEKLFF.

The chain links TRBV7-9 to TRBJ2-2; D ambiguous. The CDR3 extends over 12 amino acids. The germline V gene encodes CDR1 SEHNR and CDR2 FQNEAQ (reference sequence). V gave up 5 bases and J gave up 6 bases, with 7 bases separating them. The CDR3, as DNA: TGTGCCAGCAGCCCCTTTGCCGGGGAGCTGTTTTTT. It specifies CASSPFAGELFF.

V and J are TRBV5-4 and TRBJ2-7, with TRBD1 matching 9 bases. Germline CDR1 is SGHNT and CDR2 is YYREEE (reference sequence). The CDR3 length is 15 residues. Trimming removed 4 bases from V and 2 bases from J; junction bases left unmatched: 7. The chain's CDR3 is CASSPRGQGTYEQYF. For the CDR3, the DNA is TGTGCCAGCAGCCCCCGGGGACAGGGAACCTACGAGCAGTACTTC.

The rearrangement links TRBV28 to TRBJ2-2, with D maybe TRBD2 (6 bases). CDR1 is MDHEN, CDR2 SYDVKM, per germline. This CDR3 has 14 amino acids. V lost 7 bases, J lost 4 bases, and 13 bases lay in between. The CDR3 protein is CASIPGGATGELFF. The CDR3 coding sequence is TGTGCCAGCATTCCCGGCGGGGCCACCGGGGAGCTGTTTTTT.

The chain joins TRBV18 to TRBJ2-7, with D possibly matching TRBD1 (5 bases). From germline, CDR1 is KGHSH and CDR2 LQKENI. The CDR3 is 13 residues long. The ends were cut back, 5 bases at V and 2 bases at J, with 10 bases in the middle. CDR3 region: CASSGDRAYEQYF. CDR3 sequence (DNA): TGTGCCAGCTCAGGCGACAGAGCCTACGAGCAGTACTTC.

The chain has TRBV7-2 and TRBJ1-5, with TRBD1 identical over 8 bases. The V segment lost 2 bases and the J segment 4 bases; nucleotides outside the gene matches: 4. The germline CDR1 and CDR2 sequences are SGHTA and FQGNSA. The CDR3 is 15 residues long. This CDR3 reads CASSLSGQGNQPQHF. The CDR3 DNA reads TGTGCCAGCAGCTTAAGTGGACAGGGAAATCAGCCCCAGCATTTT.

The chain has TRBV7-2 and TRBJ2-3; 9 nucleotides agree with TRBD1. Germline CDR1 reads SGHTA; CDR2 reads FQGNSA. V was clipped by 7 bases and J by 4 bases; unmatched bases: 15. This CDR3 has 17 amino acids. DNA for the CDR3: TGTGCCAGCAACAAGGACAGGGGAAGGGGTTGGCCAGATACGCAGTATTTT. Residues: CASNKDRGRGWPDTQYF.

The chain is built from TRBV4-2 and TRBJ2-1; possible D gene TRBD2, 6 bases. V shed 1 base and J shed 4 bases, with 11 bases lying between them. The CDR3 sequence is 15 residues long. Germline values: CDR1 LGHNA, CDR2 YNFKEQ. The CDR3 nucleotides are TGTGCCAGCAGCCAAGTGGAGGGAGATTACAATGAGCAGTTCTTC. This gives the protein CASSQVEGDYNEQFF.

The chain couples TRBV5-1 to TRBJ2-1, with TRBD2 matching over 10 bases. The CDR3 loop spans 17 amino acids. CDR1 SGHRS and CDR2 YFSETQ come from the germline V gene. With V trimmed by 1 base and J by 4 bases, 8 bases remained unmatched. The CDR3 bases are TGCGCCAGCAGCTTGACCGCTAGCGGGAGCGGTTACAATGAGCAGTTCTTC. This translates into CASSLTASGSGYNEQFF.

The chain links TRBV7-3 to TRBJ2-3; the D gene is possibly TRBD2 (6 bases). The CDR3 loop spans 17 amino acids. The germline V and J ends were trimmed by 1 base and 6 bases, with 20 bases remaining between them. Germline V gives CDR1 SGHTA, CDR2 FQGTGA. CDR3 protein: CASSLNPGAGGRDTQYF. The CDR3 DNA follows: TGTGCCAGCAGCTTAAACCCGGGAGCAGGAGGGAGGGATACGCAGTATTTT.

This clone was seen ten or more times. The chain joins TRBV27 to TRBJ2-1; TRBD2 aligns across 16 bases. Germline-derived CDR1 and CDR2 are MNHEY and SMNVEV (reference sequence). Trimming took 3 bases from V and 2 from J; bases not matched to a gene: 4. This CDR3 region has 18 residues. CDR3 DNA sequence: TGTGCCAGCAGTTTTTCCGGGACTAGCGGGAGGGCCTACAATGAGCAGTTCTTC. Translated, it gives CASSFSGTSGRAYNEQFF.

This clone was seen only a few times. This sequence joins TRBV9 and TRBJ2-7, with a weak D call TRBD1 (5 bases). In germline, CDR1 is SGDLS, CDR2 YYNGEE. V lost 3 bases to trimming and J lost 7 bases, with 11 bases between them. The CDR3 spans 12 residues. This CDR3 reads CASSAYRGEQYF. The CDR3 DNA reads TGTGCCAGCAGCGCATATAGGGGAGAGCAGTACTTC.

The gene calls are TRBV24-1 and TRBJ2-1; weak D call: TRBD1 (5 bases). The CDR3 is made up of 14 amino acids. Trimming took 2 bases from V and 8 from J, leaving 12 bases between them. Germline CDR1 and CDR2: KGHDR and SFDVKD. CDR3 in DNA: TGTGCCACCAGTGATTGGTCTCTAGGGGATGAGCAGTTCTTC. This sequence encodes CATSDWSLGDEQFF.

CDR3 loop: CASSRQGAGNEQFF. CDR3 sequence (DNA): TGCGCCAGCAGTAGACAGGGGGCAGGCAATGAGCAGTTCTTC. This sequence joins TRBV10-1 and TRBJ2-1; 10 nucleotides line up with TRBD1. Germline V gene lookup returns CDR1 WNHNN and CDR2 SYGVQD (reference sequence). J gave up 6 bases and V 5 bases, and 4 bases lay outside the gene matches. The CDR3 has 14 residues.

This sequence joins TRBV18 and TRBJ2-5; 7 bases align to TRBD1. The CDR3 sequence is 14 residues long. Germline CDR1 is KGHSH and CDR2 is LQKENI. Unmatched junction bases numbered 6, after V lost 4 bases and J lost 4 bases. Written as DNA, the CDR3 is TGTGCCAGCTCACGAGGACAGGTTGGAGAGACCCAGTACTTC. Amino acids: CASSRGQVGETQYF.

The CDR3 loop reads CASSANWGGNQPQHF. CDR3 in DNA: TGTGCCAGTAGTGCCAACTGGGGGGGCAATCAGCCCCAGCATTTT. This rearrangement joins TRBV19 to TRBJ1-5, with D possibly matching TRBD1 (5 bases). The CDR3 spans 15 residues. Trimming cost V 5 bases and J 2 bases, with 13 bases left between them. The germline V gene encodes CDR1 LNHDA and CDR2 SQIVND (reference sequence). Together with reference TRBV19 and TRBJ1-5, the CDR3 gives the full variable domain: DGGITQSPKYLFRKEGQNVTLSCEQNLNHDAMYWYRQDPGQGLRLIYYSQIVNDFQKGDIAEGYSVSREKKESFPLTVTSAQKNPTAFYLCASSANWGGNQPQHFGDGTRLSIL.